These T cell receptor beta chains were read from a single sample in a study of PD-1 blockade in classical Hodgkin lymphoma. Repertoires were generated with immunoSEQ multiplex PCR, while TCRdb's copy carries only in-frame clones and drops some. The repertoire includes roughly 90,000 clones, approximately 80% of them detected once, and roughly 15% sits in the top ten. This specimen consisted of peripheral blood mononuclear cells (PBMCs), obtained before the second cycle of nivolumab. The receptors were sampled from a human donor with classical Hodgkin lymphoma. The CDR3 runs from the conserved cysteine through the conserved F or W. Fields, in order: J gene, V gene, CDR3 protein.

TRBJ2-7 TRBV5-4 CASSLTGTSFSYEQYF
TRBJ2-3 TRBV11-2 CASSPRPWGSSTDTQYF
TRBJ2-1 TRBV9 CASSPRLVNEQFF
TRBJ2-1 TRBV7-9 CASSLANRGTSGSFEQFF
TRBJ2-1 TRBV5-4 CASSSGTSGSGQFF
TRBJ1-3 TRBV28 CASSTGTGSGNTIYF
TRBJ2-2 TRBV11-1 CASSDLAGRAGELFF
TRBJ2-3 TRBV29-1 CSVEGIPGQGTDTQYF
TRBJ2-1 TRBV19 CASRLAGVSEYNEQFF
TRBJ2-2 TRBV27 CASSLAASLITGELFF
TRBJ1-1 TRBV30 CAWNTGATEAFF
TRBJ1-2 TRBV12-5 CASSGQSFYNYGYTF
TRBJ1-1 TRBV5-1 CASSFLVGGFNHKSHTEAFF
TRBJ2-5 TRBV25-1 CASSVPGSLETQYF
TRBJ2-7 TRBV7-2 CASSLVTSGGAYEQYF
TRBJ2-5 TRBV5-6 CASSGAGIETQYF
TRBJ1-2 TRBV7-6 CASSLMGQGRGGYTF
TRBJ2-1 TRBV5-4 CASSPDRGNEQFF
TRBJ2-1 TRBV5-1 CASSQLAGGNNEQFF
TRBJ1-3 TRBV12-5 CASGPRPSASGNTIYF
TRBJ1-1 TRBV2 CASSEGRTEAFF
TRBJ2-7 TRBV30 CAWSRSWGLANYEQYF
TRBJ1-4 TRBV7-9 CASSLTTGTDNGKLFF